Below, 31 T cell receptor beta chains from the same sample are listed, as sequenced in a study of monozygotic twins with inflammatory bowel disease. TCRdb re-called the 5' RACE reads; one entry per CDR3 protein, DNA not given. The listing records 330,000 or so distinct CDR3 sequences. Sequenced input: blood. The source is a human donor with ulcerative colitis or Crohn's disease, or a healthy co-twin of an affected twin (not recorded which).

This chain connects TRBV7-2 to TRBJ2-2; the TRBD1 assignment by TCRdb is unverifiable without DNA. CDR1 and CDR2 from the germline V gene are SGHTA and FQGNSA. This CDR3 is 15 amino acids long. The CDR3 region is CASSFSGTNTGELFF.

The CDR3 sequence is CASSLETRGNTIYF. V and J are TRBV7-9 and TRBJ1-3. The CDR3 loop spans 14 amino acids. Germline assignment: CDR1 SEHNR and CDR2 FQNEAQ (reference sequence).

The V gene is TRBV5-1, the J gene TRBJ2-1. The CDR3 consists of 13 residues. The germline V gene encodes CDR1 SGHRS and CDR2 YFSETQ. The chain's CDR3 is CASSLGPNNEQFF.

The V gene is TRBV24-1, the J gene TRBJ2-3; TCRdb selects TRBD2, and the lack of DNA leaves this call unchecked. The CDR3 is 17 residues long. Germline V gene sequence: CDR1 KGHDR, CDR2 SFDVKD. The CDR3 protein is CATSDAGLAGAGDTQYF.

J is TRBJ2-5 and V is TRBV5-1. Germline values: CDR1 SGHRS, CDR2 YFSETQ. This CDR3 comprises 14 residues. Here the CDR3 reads CASSLGDLQETQYF.

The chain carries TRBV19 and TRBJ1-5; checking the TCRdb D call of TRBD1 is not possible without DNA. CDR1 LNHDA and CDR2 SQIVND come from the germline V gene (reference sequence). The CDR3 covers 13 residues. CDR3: CASSIDPDQPQHF.

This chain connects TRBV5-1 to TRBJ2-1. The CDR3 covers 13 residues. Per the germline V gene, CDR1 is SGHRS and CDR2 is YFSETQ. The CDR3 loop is CASSLFRNNEQFF.

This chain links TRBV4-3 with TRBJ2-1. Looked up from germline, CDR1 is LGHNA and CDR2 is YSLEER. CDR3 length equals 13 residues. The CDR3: CASSQDRRYEQFF.

CDR3 sequence reads: CTAGGPRDTQYF. This chain links TRBV29-1 with TRBJ2-3; TCRdb calls TRBD2, which cannot be checked without DNA. Germline V gene sequence: CDR1 SQVTM, CDR2 ANQGSEA. The CDR3 totals 12 residues.

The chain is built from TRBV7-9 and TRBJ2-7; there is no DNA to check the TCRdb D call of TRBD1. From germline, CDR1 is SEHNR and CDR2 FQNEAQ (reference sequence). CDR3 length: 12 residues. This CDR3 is CASSTQGSEQYF.

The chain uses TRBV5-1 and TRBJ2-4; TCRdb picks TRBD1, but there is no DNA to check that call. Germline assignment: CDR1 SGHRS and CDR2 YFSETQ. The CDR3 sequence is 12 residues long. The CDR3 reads CASSLEGNIQYF.

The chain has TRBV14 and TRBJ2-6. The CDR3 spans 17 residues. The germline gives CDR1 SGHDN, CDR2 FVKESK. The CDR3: CASSQDGTFSGANVLTF.

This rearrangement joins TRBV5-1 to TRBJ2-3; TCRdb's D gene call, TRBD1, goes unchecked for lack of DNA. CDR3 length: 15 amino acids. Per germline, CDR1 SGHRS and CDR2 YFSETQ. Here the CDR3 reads CASSLADRETDTQYF.

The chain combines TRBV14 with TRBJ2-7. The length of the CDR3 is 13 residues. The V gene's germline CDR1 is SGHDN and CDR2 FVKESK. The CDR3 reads CASRRDNFYEQYF.

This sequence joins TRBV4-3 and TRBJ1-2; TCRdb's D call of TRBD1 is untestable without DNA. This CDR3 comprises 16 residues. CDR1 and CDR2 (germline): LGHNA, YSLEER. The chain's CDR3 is CASSHKRQGLFHGYTF.

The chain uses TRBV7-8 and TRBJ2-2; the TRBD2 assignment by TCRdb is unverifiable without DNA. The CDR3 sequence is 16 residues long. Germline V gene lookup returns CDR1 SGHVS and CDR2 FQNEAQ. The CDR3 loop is CASSFTSGRASGELFF.

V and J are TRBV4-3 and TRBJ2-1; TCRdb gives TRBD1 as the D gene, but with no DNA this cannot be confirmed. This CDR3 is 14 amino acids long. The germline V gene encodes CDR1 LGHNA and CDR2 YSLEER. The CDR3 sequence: CASSQYRRDWEQFF.

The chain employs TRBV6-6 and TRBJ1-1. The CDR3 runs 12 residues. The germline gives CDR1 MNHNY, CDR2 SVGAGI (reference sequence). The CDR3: CASSRTDTEAFF.

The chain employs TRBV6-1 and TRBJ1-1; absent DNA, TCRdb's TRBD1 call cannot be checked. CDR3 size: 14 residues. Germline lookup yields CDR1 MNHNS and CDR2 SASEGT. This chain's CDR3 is CASCQGQTNTEAFF.

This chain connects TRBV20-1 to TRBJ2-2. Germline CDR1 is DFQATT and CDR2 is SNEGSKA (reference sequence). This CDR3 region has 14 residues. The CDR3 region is CSAPTLPNTGELFF.

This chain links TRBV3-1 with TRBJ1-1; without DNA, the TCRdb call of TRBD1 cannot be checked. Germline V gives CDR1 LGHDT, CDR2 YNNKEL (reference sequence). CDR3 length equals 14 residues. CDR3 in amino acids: CASSRGETVTEAFF.

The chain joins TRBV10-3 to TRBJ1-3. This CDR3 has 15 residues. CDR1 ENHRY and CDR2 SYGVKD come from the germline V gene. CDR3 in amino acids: CAISSQAGPGNTIYF.

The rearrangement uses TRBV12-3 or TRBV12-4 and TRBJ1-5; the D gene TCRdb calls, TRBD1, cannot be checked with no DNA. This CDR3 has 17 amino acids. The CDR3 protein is CASSFLGTETRGQPQHF.

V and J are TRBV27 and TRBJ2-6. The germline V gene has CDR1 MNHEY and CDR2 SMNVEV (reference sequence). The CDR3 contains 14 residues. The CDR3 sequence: CASSFFSGANVLTF.

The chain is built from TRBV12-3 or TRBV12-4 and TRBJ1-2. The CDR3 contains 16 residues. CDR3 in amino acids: CASSFGLQRPNYGYTF.

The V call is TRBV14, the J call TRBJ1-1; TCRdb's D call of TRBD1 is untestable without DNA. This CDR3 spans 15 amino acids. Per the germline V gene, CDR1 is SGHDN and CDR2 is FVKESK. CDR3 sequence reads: CASSQLDPDDREAFF.

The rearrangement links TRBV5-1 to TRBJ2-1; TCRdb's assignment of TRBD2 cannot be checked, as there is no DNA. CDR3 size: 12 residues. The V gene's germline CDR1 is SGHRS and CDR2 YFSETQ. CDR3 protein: CASSWGENEQFF.

CDR3 region: CSARAPGTRTDTQYF. The V and J genes are TRBV20-1 and TRBJ2-3; TCRdb proposes TRBD2, but this gene call is untestable without DNA. The CDR3 length is 15 residues. The V gene's germline CDR1 is DFQATT and CDR2 SNEGSKA (reference sequence).

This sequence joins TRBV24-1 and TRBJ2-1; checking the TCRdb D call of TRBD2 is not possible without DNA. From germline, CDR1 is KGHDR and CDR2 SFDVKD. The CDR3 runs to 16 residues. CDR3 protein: CATSGAPSGGYNEQFF.

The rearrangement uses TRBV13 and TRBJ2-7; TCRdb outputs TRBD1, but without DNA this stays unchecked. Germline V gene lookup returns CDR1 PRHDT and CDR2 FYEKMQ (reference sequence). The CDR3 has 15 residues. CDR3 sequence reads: CASSLDGGGSHEQYF.

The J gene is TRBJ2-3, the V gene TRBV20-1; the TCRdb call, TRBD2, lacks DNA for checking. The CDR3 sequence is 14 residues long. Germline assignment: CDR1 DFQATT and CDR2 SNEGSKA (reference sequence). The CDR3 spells CSARGAGGPHTQYF.